The 14 T cell receptor beta chains reported below all come from one sample, sequenced in a study of monozygotic twins with inflammatory bowel disease. For each CDR3 protein, TCRdb gives one entry from its re-call of the 5' RACE reads, without DNA. The specimen's table records under 150,000 distinct CDR3 sequences. Input material: blood. All receptors come from a human donor with ulcerative colitis or Crohn's disease, or a healthy co-twin of an affected twin (not recorded which).

The chain joins TRBV10-3 to TRBJ2-2; without DNA, the TCRdb call of TRBD2 cannot be checked. The V gene's germline CDR1 is ENHRY and CDR2 SYGVKD. This CDR3 has 15 amino acids. The CDR3 reads CAIAPAAGGPGELFF.

The chain is built from TRBV7-2 and TRBJ1-2; TCRdb names TRBD1, which stays unverified in the absence of DNA. The CDR3 is made up of 14 amino acids. The germline CDR1 and CDR2 sequences are SGHTA and FQGNSA. The CDR3 region is CASSLGTGGYGYTF.

The V and J genes are TRBV5-1 and TRBJ1-1; lacking DNA, the TRBD1 call made by TCRdb goes unchecked. Looked up from germline, CDR1 is SGHRS and CDR2 is YFSETQ. This CDR3 spans 15 amino acids. The CDR3 here is CASSEGTSAYTEAFF.

The CDR3 region is CASSSSLAGASYNEQFF. The J gene is TRBJ2-1, the V gene TRBV7-9; the D call from TCRdb, TRBD2, cannot be confirmed without DNA. From germline, CDR1 is SEHNR and CDR2 FQNEAQ (reference sequence). The CDR3 totals 17 residues.

The chain joins TRBV3-1 to TRBJ1-2. The CDR3 spans 15 residues. Germline assignment: CDR1 LGHDT and CDR2 YNNKEL (reference sequence). CDR3 sequence: CASSQVPEEGYGYTF.

The CDR3 sequence: CSASTPRGNTEAFF. The chain joins TRBV20-1 to TRBJ1-1; as DNA is missing, the TRBD1 call by TCRdb cannot be tested. This CDR3 has 14 residues. Germline V gives CDR1 DFQATT, CDR2 SNEGSKA (reference sequence).

The chain joins TRBV7-3 to TRBJ1-2; with no DNA, the TCRdb D assignment of TRBD1 cannot be verified. The CDR3 loop spans 14 amino acids. The germline V gene has CDR1 SGHTA and CDR2 FQGTGA. CDR3 sequence: CASSLTTGGYGYTF.

The chain carries TRBV28 and TRBJ2-1. The CDR3 runs 14 residues. Germline V CDR1 and CDR2: MDHEN, SYDVKM. This CDR3 reads CATRVILSYNEQFF. Drawing the rest from reference TRBV28 and TRBJ2-1, the complete variable domain is DVKVTQSSRYLVKRTGEKVFLECVQDMDHENMFWYRQDPGLGLRLIYFSYDVKMKEKGDIPEGYSVSREKKERFSLILESASTNQTSMYLCATRVILSYNEQFFGPGTRLTVL.

The chain links TRBV7-2 to TRBJ2-7; there is no DNA to check the TCRdb D call of TRBD1. This CDR3 has 16 amino acids. Germline CDR1 reads SGHTA; CDR2 reads FQGNSA. The CDR3 reads CASSLTDTGGPYEQYF.

CDR3 residues: CASSLADFTDTQYF. The V and J genes are TRBV5-1 and TRBJ2-3; the D call of TRBD2 rests on TCRdb alone, since no DNA is present to check it. The CDR3 is made up of 14 amino acids. Germline lookup yields CDR1 SGHRS and CDR2 YFSETQ.

The V gene is TRBV5-1, the J gene TRBJ2-3. The CDR3 runs to 12 residues. Germline CDR1 and CDR2: SGHRS and YFSETQ. CDR3 protein: CASSYSTDTQYF.

The chain employs TRBV20-1 and TRBJ2-1; checking the TCRdb D call of TRBD2 is not possible without DNA. The germline CDR1 and CDR2 sequences are DFQATT and SNEGSKA (reference sequence). The CDR3 extends over 17 amino acids. This CDR3 reads CSARGIGLAGGLWEQFF.

The chain carries TRBV19 and TRBJ1-5; the TCRdb D gene call, TRBD1, has no DNA to confirm it. The CDR3 extends over 18 amino acids. Germline loops: CDR1 LNHDA, CDR2 SQIVND (reference sequence). CDR3 region: CACGGLVFQGQGNQPQHF. Full variable domain (missing parts from reference TRBV19 and TRBJ1-5): DGGITQSPKYLFRKEGQNVTLSCEQNLNHDAMYWYRQDPGQGLRLIYYSQIVNDFQKGDIAEGYSVSREKKESFPLTVTSAQKNPTAFYLCACGGLVFQGQGNQPQHFGDGTRLSIL.

This chain links TRBV9 with TRBJ2-2; the D call of TRBD2 rests on TCRdb alone, since no DNA is present to check it. Germline assignment: CDR1 SGDLS and CDR2 YYNGEE. The CDR3 length is 14 residues. CDR3 in amino acids: CASSVVGRTGELFF.